This T cell receptor (beta chain) was sequenced during a study of T-cell reconstitution after alpha-beta-depleted transplantation in children. Unique molecular identifiers were used to barcode this TCRbeta library. Each CDR3 protein is one row after TCRdb ran MiXCR on the PCR reads. The sample has hundreds of thousands of distinct CDR3 sequences; roughly 16% are singletons. This CDR3 spans 14 amino acids. CDR1 is LNHNV, CDR2 YYDKDF, per germline (reference sequence). Trimming took 3 bases from V and 3 from J, leaving 12 bases between them. The receptor was isolated from a boy less than two years old who had a stem cell transplant for Wiskott-Aldrich syndrome, so the T cells may come from the graft donor. The chain carries TRBV15 and TRBJ2-7, with unresolved D. This material consisted of PBMCs, mostly from graft donor cells, taken 360 days after TCRalphabeta/CD19-depleted stem cell transplant. CDR3 sequence (DNA): TGTGCCACCAGCAGGGACCTGAAGGGCTACGAGCAGTACTTC. Protein sequence: CATSRDLKGYEQYF. Using reference TRBV15 and TRBJ2-7 for the parts outside the CDR3, the full variable domain is DAMVIQNPRYQVTQFGKPVTLSCSQTLNHNVMYWYQQKSSQAPKLLFHYYDKDFNNEADTPDNFQSRRPNTSFCFLDIRSPGLGDTAMYLCATSRDLKGYEQYFGPGTRLTVT.